These 13 T cell receptor beta chains came from one sample sequenced in a study of T cell responses to AZD1222 COVID-19 vaccine (dated by TCRdb to the early 2020s). The method behind the library was the immunoSEQ multiplex PCR assay. TCRdb carries this immuneACCESS record with in-frame sequences only. Its versions omit some clonotypes, under half of them owing to an unresolved V gene in the studies checked, with the rest unexplained. The sample table shows about 110,000 clones, and around 94% are seen once. Of the sample, roughly 2% falls within the top ten clones. According to the study, the label for this sample's time point signals: baseline before first vaccination. Sequenced here: peripheral blood, sampled on day 0 of AZD1222 vaccination. The receptors originated from an adult in good health.

This clone was observed a single time. The rearrangement joins TRBV5-1 to TRBJ1-6; 7 bases align to TRBD1. Unmatched junction bases numbered 9, after V lost 5 bases and J lost 7 bases. The CDR3 has 15 amino acids. Germline-derived CDR1 and CDR2 are SGHRS and YFSETQ. CDR3: CASRLGTVSNSPLHF. The CDR3 coding sequence is TGCGCCAGCAGGCTCGGGACAGTATCCAATTCACCCCTCCACTTT. The full variable domain, rest sourced from reference TRBV5-1 and TRBJ1-6, is KAGVTQTPRYLIKTRGQQVTLSCSPISGHRSVSWYQQTPGQGLQFLFEYFSETQRNKGNFPGRFSGRQFSNSRSEMNVSTLELGDSALYLCASRLGTVSNSPLHFGNGTRLTVT.

The chain has TRBV30 and TRBJ1-6; 10 bases are a match to TRBD1. J gave up 10 bases and V 7 bases, and 10 bases lay outside the gene matches. CDR1 is GTSNPN and CDR2 is SVGIG in the germline V gene (reference sequence). This CDR3 is 14 amino acids long. CDR3 bases: TGTGCCTCAACCAGGACAGGGGGGGGATCACCCCTCCACTTT. Protein product: CASTRTGGGSPLHF.

This clone has just one count. The chain carries TRBV5-1 and TRBJ2-7, with D perhaps matching TRBD1 (5 bases). The CDR3 is 11 amino acids. V lost 5 bases and J 5 bases, leaving 8 bases between the germline ends. The germline CDR1 and CDR2 sequences are SGHRS and YFSETQ. Here the CDR3 DNA reads TGCGCCAGCAGAACAGGCGACGAGCAGTACTTC. Translating gives CASRTGDEQYF.

The rearrangement links TRBV12-3 or TRBV12-4 to TRBJ2-3, with 7 nucleotides matching TRBD2. The CDR3 totals 13 residues. V shed 8 bases and J 0 bases; nucleotides not matched to a gene: 2. CDR3 nucleotides: TGTGCCAGCTTAGCGGGTAGCACAGATACGCAGTATTTT. It specifies CASLAGSTDTQYF.

The chain employs TRBV4-1 and TRBJ1-2; D call uncertain. Germline V gene lookup returns CDR1 MGHRA and CDR2 YSYEKL. The CDR3 is 15 amino acids. V dropped 4 bases and J dropped 0 bases, with 12 bases sitting between them. This chain's CDR3 is CASSPSKATNYGYTF. CDR3 in DNA: TGCGCCAGCAGCCCCTCTAAGGCTACTAACTATGGCTACACCTTC.

The chain combines TRBV6-5 with TRBJ1-1, with D uncertain. Germline lookup yields CDR1 MNHEY and CDR2 SVGAGI. The germline V and J ends were trimmed by 10 bases and 0 bases, with 15 bases remaining between them. The CDR3 consists of 14 residues. The CDR3 sequence: CANRITELNTEAFF. The CDR3 coding sequence is TGTGCCAACCGAATAACAGAGCTGAACACTGAAGCTTTCTTT.

The rearrangement joins TRBV7-3 to TRBJ2-1; 9 positions agree with TRBD1. Unmatched junction bases numbered 4, after V lost 3 bases and J lost 4 bases. Per the germline V gene, CDR1 is SGHTA and CDR2 is FQGTGA. This CDR3 contains 15 residues. Here the CDR3 DNA reads TGTGCCAGCAGCTTTACCGGGACAGGGTACAATGAGCAGTTCTTC. Translation gives CASSFTGTGYNEQFF.

The rearrangement uses TRBV6-5 and TRBJ2-2; D not resolved. V lost 2 bases and J lost 4, with 2 bases in between. Germline CDR1 is MNHEY and CDR2 is SVGAGI. The CDR3 contains 12 residues. The CDR3 DNA reads as TGTGCCAGCAGTTACGGCACCGGGGAGCTGTTTTTT. This codes for CASSYGTGELFF.

This chain links TRBV12-3 or TRBV12-4 with TRBJ1-2; a possible D gene is TRBD1 (5 bases). Trimming left V 7 bases short and J 7 bases short, with 13 bases between. The CDR3 consists of 12 residues. CDR3 sequence: CASTDNRFGYTF. CDR3 nucleotide sequence: TGTGCCAGCACCGATAACAGGTTTGGCTACACCTTC.

The CDR3 coding sequence is TGTGCCAGCAGTGAACTAGCGGGGTACAATGAGCAGTTCTTC. Protein sequence: CASSELAGYNEQFF. The chain joins TRBV2 to TRBJ2-1, with 9 bases that match TRBD2. Germline lookup yields CDR1 SNHLY and CDR2 FYNNEI. This CDR3 comprises 14 residues. Trimming removed 2 bases from V and 4 bases from J; junction bases left unmatched: 0. Drawing the rest from reference TRBV2 and TRBJ2-1, the complete variable domain is EPEVTQTPSHQVTQMGQEVILRCVPISNHLYFYWYRQILGQKVEFLVSFYNNEISEKSEIFDDQFSVERPDGSNFTLKIRSTKLEDSAMYFCASSELAGYNEQFFGPGTRLTVL.

The rearrangement links TRBV6-5 to TRBJ1-1, with D possibly TRBD1 on 6 matching bases. V was clipped by 2 bases and J by 5 bases, with 18 bases between them. CDR1 MNHEY and CDR2 SVGAGI come from the germline V gene. The length of the CDR3 is 16 residues. CDR3 protein: CASSYPEVTGRTEAFF. DNA of the CDR3: TGTGCCAGCAGTTACCCCGAAGTGACAGGACGGACTGAAGCTTTCTTT.

This clone was seen a few times. J is TRBJ1-3 and V is TRBV29-1; tentative D call: TRBD1 (5 bases). V was clipped by 7 bases and J by 0 bases, with 7 bases between them. This CDR3 is 12 amino acids long. The germline V gene encodes CDR1 SQVTM and CDR2 ANQGSEA. CDR3 sequence reads: CSGGGSGNTIYF. The CDR3 coding sequence is TGCAGCGGGGGGGGCTCTGGAAACACCATATATTTT. The full variable domain, in which reference TRBV29-1 and TRBJ1-3 provide the parts outside the CDR3, is SAVISQKPSRDICQRGTSLTIQCQVDSQVTMMFWYRQQPGQSLTLIATANQGSEATYESGFVIDKFPISRPNLTFSTLTVSNMSPEDSSIYLCSGGGSGNTIYFGEGSWLTVV.

The chain recombines TRBV2 with TRBJ2-7; no clear D. The CDR3 runs to 12 residues. Trimming pared 3 bases from V and 7 bases from J, leaving 10 bases between. The V gene's germline CDR1 is SNHLY and CDR2 FYNNEI. CDR3 amino acids: CASSETSVEQYF. The CDR3, as DNA: TGTGCCAGCAGTGAGACCTCCGTTGAGCAGTACTTC.